This entry is about one T cell receptor (beta chain). The antigen it recognizes is unknown. No per-base quality is available; no much larger clone lies one base away. Each collaborating institution followed its own protocols to collect whole blood in K2EDTA tubes. For TCRbeta analysis, collaborator samples were shipped as frozen whole blood, as isolated PBMCs, or as DNA extracted from either sample type. This sample was taken from a study of blood T cell repertoires in COVID-19 (dated by TCRdb to 2020 to 2022). Context from the whole study: The collaborator samples originated in the United States, Italy and Spain and spanned the acute and convalescent phases of COVID-19. The prospective study material was composed of cDNA or gDNA derived from T cells, B-cell-depleted T cells, or PBMCs. Deeply sampled blood TCRbeta repertoires from subjects exposed to, actively infected with, or recovered from COVID-19 were included in the dataset. The repertoires were released in a freely available public database intended as a resource for research on the immune response to SARS-CoV-2. Samples came from the ongoing ImmuneRACE study (first 160 participants) plus 1,254 subjects from 6 global collaborators. The sample metadata nearly always contained a de-identified subject ID, COVID-19 status, age in years and sex. Where HLA class I and class II types were available, the types were taken from metadata supplied by the sample provider, not from assay-based typing.

What the research found in general, with its limitations: How much clinical and demographic metadata was included differed by source and by participant, and the metadata was provided uncurated.

TCRbeta CDR3 regions were amplified from genomic DNA by means of the immunoSEQ Assay, a bias-controlled multiplex PCR. In the source study's methods: Within the assay, amplification of reference gene primers was used to estimate how many nucleated cells each sample contained. Sequence reads were collapsed and filtered to measure the absolute abundance of every unique TCRbeta CDR3 rearrangement. For each sample, productive Simpson clonality was calculated as the square root of Simpson's diversity index across productive rearrangements. TCRdb's version of the immuneACCESS table is confined to in-frame rearrangements and falls short of the full clone set. An unresolved V gene accounts for under half of the shortfall where checked; the remainder is of unknown origin. D and trimming come from the DNA, and the V and J calls and clone size come from that table. The sample profile shows roughly 60,000 clones; around four fifths of them were found once. Approximately 3.5% of the sample comes from the top ten.

The specimen was peripheral blood. The sequence was collected from a woman of 80 years or more with acute or convalescent COVID-19.

The nucleotides are TGTGCCAGTACCACGGACATCATCTTTAATCAGCCCCAGCATTTT. Its protein product is CASTTDIIFNQPQHF. The chain joins TRBV19 to TRBJ1-5; the D segment could be TRBD1, given 5 matching bases. The germline V gene (reference sequence) yields LNHDA for CDR1 and SQIVND for CDR2. V sheds 7 bases and J sheds 4 bases, leaving 17 bases between their ends. Reading from cysteine to phenylalanine, the CDR3 counts 15 amino acids. Here the CDR3 DNA is all that survives: 45 bases in frame from base 1.